The rows below give T cell receptor beta chains drawn from one sample of a study of blood T cell repertoires in COVID-19. Sequencing was performed with immunoSEQ multiplex PCR; in TCRdb, only in-frame clones are kept and a portion is missing. Of roughly 47,000 clones detected, 80% to 90% appear once; the ten largest clones hold 7% to 9%. Source material: peripheral blood. The receptors stem from a man over 45 with acute or convalescent COVID-19. Both conserved end residues are part of each CDR3. The D gene is left open where the match is weak. Rows may omit the clone size; those that give it use once, few, many or a size class.

TRBD1,TRBV7-9,TRBJ2-5,-,CASSLGDRNQETQYF,TGTGCCAGCAGCTTAGGGGACAGAAATCAAGAGACCCAGTACTTC
-,TRBV10-3,TRBJ1-3,once,CAISESVISGNLGNTIYF,TGTGCCATCAGTGAGTCTGTAATATCAGGGAATCTTGGAAACACCATATATTTT
-,TRBV7-6,TRBJ2-5,few,CASRVQETQYF,TGTGCCAGCCGGGTTCAAGAGACCCAGTACTTC
-,TRBV5-1,TRBJ2-7,-,CASSRDFYEQYF,TGCGCCAGCAGCCGGGATTTTTACGAGCAGTACTTC
-,TRBV4-1,TRBJ1-1,-,CASSLGSRQGNTEAFF,TGCGCCAGCAGCCTCGGGTCTAGGCAGGGTAACACTGAAGCTTTCTTT
TRBD2,TRBV11-3,TRBJ2-1,few,CASSAGGVGNEQFF,TGTGCCAGCAGTGCCGGGGGGGTGGGCAATGAGCAGTTCTTC
-,TRBV11-3,TRBJ2-5,-,CASSLGRNSGGETQYF,TGTGCCAGCAGCTTGGGCAGGAACAGTGGTGGAGAGACCCAGTACTTC
TRBD1,TRBV7-9,TRBJ2-7,-,CASSLGTARDEQYF,TGTGCCAGCAGCTTGGGGACAGCCAGGGACGAGCAGTACTTC
TRBD1,TRBV11-2,TRBJ2-3,few,CASSFSPQGWDTQYF,TGTGCCAGCAGCTTTAGTCCACAGGGGTGGGATACGCAGTATTTT
TRBD2,TRBV4-1,TRBJ2-2,-,CASSQNELILAEYKNTGELFF,TGCGCCAGCAGCCAAAACGAACTTATACTAGCGGAGTATAAGAACACCGGGGAGCTGTTTTTT
-,TRBV2,TRBJ2-7,-,CASSVDSGVYEQYF,TGTGCCAGCAGTGTGGACTCGGGGGTATACGAGCAGTACTTC
-,TRBV14,TRBJ1-3,-,CASSLLSISFTSGNTIYF,TGTGCCAGCAGCCTCTTGTCTATCTCCTTCACCTCTGGAAACACCATATATTTT
-,TRBV12-3/TRBV12-4,TRBJ1-1,-,CASSLGWRAEAFF,TGTGCCAGCAGTTTAGGTTGGAGAGCTGAAGCTTTCTTT
-,TRBV7-3,TRBJ1-2,-,CASSLERSGGGYTF,TGTGCCAGCAGCTTAGAGAGGTCCGGCGGGGGCTACACCTTC
TRBD1,TRBV5-1,TRBJ2-7,-,CASSLAGTGRGEQYF,TGCGCCAGCAGCTTGGCAGGGACAGGGAGAGGCGAGCAGTACTTC